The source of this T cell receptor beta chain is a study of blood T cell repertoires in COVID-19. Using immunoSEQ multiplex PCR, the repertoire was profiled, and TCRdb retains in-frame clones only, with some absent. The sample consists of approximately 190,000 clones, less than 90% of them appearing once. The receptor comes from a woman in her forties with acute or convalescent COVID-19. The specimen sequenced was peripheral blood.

The DNA for the CDR3 is TGTGCCAGCAGCAGCCCGGGACTAGCAACGAATGAGCAGTTCTTC. The encoded protein is CASSSPGLATNEQFF. The chain couples TRBV7-9 to TRBJ2-1; 9 nucleotides align to TRBD2. This CDR3 region has 15 residues. V lost 5 bases and J lost 7; bases outside the gene matches: 9. Germline CDR1 is SEHNR and CDR2 is FQNEAQ (reference sequence).